A single T cell receptor beta chain is shown here with its context. Individuals drawn from 24 US areas were roughly 18 to 100 years old. Cohort 3 recovery required two negative PCRs, clearance, or symptom resolution. Germline CDR1 and CDR2: MDHEN and SYDVKM. The CDR3 is 12 amino acids. Trimming left V 5 bases short and J 3 bases short, with 5 bases between. In the study's own analysis: Nucleated cell number was recorded as an estimate derived from reference gene primer amplification. Using immunoSEQ multiplex PCR, the repertoire was profiled, and TCRdb retains in-frame clones only, with some absent. That table gives V, J and clone size, and the DNA gave D and trimming. The sample yields approximately 440,000 clones, about nine tenths seen once. This record belongs to a study of blood T cell repertoires in COVID-19. For the study at large: PBMCs, B-cell-depleted T cells, or T cells provided the cDNA or gDNA that made up the material.

The chain recombines TRBV28 with TRBJ1-3; D is ambiguous. The sample comprised PBMCs or T cells enriched from blood (not recorded which). The sequence was collected from a woman aged 18 to 35 who had recovered from COVID-19. For the CDR3, the DNA is TGTGCCAGCAGTCCCTATGGAAACACCATATATTTT. Translating gives CASSPYGNTIYF.